The clone carrying this TCR beta chain has only a few counts. The data derive from a study of metastatic and nonmetastatic thyroid tumors. About the research overall: Repertoire data that came from the blood and tumor or nodule tissue of malignant and benign thyroid patients were compared.

Via MiXCR, TCRdb re-called the PCR reads. Here the sample spans approximately 15,000 clones, under 30% being singletons. Treatment of any kind had been given to no patient before thyroid surgery. Germline values: CDR1 LNHDA, CDR2 SQIVND (reference sequence). This CDR3 is built from 15 residues. Trimming stripped 7 bases from V and 2 bases from J, with 15 bases between. Sample: adjacent normal tissue. This chain joins TRBV19 and TRBJ1-5; D may be TRBD1 (5 bases). The clonotype comes from a female donor with papillary thyroid cancer or a benign thyroid nodule (not recorded which). Some clones in this sample may be carry-over from other donors' samples. CDR3: CASISVRGGNQPQHF. In DNA, the CDR3 is TGTGCCAGTATTTCCGTAAGGGGTGGCAATCAGCCCCAGCATTTT.